This record looks at one T cell receptor (beta chain) sequence and its context. Its antigen is unknown. Patients chosen for sequencing had shown CD8+CD57+ cell expansion by flow cytometry. This specimen belongs to a study of CD8+CD57+ T cells in acquired aplastic anemia. Study outcomes and limitations: It was found that nearly 30 CD8+ CDR3 sequences were shared between patients and controls.

Profiles of TCR beta VDJ and CDR3 were generated from a genomic DNA template. TCRdb independently ran MiXCR on the reads; one entry per CDR3 protein. The sample carries 120,000 or so distinct CDR3 sequences, 50% to 70% recorded once. The origin of this receptor is a human donor with aplastic anemia. Sequencing was performed on sorted CD4+, CD8+, or CD8+CD57+ T cells (not recorded which) from PBMCs.

The CDR3 loop is CATSDRGQGVEAFF. The CDR3 coding sequence is TGTGCCACCAGTGACCGAGGACAGGGGGTTGAAGCTTTCTTT. The chain employs TRBV24-1 and TRBJ1-1, with TRBD1 matching over 10 bases. The length of the CDR3 is 14 residues. Trimming at V came to 4 bases and at J to 7 bases, leaving 5 bases not matched to a gene. Germline CDR1 reads KGHDR; CDR2 reads SFDVKD.